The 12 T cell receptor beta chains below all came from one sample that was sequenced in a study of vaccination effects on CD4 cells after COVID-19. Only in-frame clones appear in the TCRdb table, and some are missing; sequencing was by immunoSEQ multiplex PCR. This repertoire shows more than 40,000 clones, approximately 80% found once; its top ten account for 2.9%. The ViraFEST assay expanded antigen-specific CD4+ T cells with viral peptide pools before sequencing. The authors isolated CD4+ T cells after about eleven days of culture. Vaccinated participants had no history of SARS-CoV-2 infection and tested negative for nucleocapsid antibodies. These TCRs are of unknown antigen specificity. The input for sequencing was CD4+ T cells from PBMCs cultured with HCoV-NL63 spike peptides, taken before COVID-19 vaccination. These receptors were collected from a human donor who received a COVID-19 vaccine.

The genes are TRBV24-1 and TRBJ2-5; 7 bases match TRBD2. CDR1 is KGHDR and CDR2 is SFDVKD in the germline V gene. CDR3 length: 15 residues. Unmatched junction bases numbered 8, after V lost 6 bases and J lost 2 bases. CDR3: CATSISGRAQETQYF. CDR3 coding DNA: TGTGCCACCAGTATCTCGGGGAGGGCACAAGAGACCCAGTACTTC.

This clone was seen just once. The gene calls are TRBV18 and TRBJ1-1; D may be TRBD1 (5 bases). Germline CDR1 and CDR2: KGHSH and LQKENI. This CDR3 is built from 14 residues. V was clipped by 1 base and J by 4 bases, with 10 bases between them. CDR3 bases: TGTGCCAGCTCACCACAAGGGGCAGTCACTGAAGCTTTCTTT. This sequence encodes CASSPQGAVTEAFF.

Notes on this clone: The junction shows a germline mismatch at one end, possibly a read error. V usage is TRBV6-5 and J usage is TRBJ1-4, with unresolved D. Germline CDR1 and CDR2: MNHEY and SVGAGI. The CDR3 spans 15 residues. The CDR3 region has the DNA TGTGCCAGCAGTGACTCGTGGGGTGTAGATGAAAAACTGTTTTTT. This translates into CASSDSWGVDEKLFF.

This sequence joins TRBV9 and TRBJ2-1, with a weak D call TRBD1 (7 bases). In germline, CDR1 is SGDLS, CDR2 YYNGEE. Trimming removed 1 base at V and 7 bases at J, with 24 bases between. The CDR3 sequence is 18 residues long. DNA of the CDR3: TGTGCCAGCAGCGTAATGGAAACGACAGGGAGGAGGGGTAATGAGCAGTTCTTC. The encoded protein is CASSVMETTGRRGNEQFF.

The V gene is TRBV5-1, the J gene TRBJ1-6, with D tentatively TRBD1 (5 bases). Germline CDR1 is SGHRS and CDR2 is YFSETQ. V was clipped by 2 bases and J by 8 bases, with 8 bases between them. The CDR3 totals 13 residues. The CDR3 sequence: CASSLSGYSPLHF. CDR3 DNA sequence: TGCGCCAGCAGCTTATCAGGGTATTCACCCCTCCACTTT.

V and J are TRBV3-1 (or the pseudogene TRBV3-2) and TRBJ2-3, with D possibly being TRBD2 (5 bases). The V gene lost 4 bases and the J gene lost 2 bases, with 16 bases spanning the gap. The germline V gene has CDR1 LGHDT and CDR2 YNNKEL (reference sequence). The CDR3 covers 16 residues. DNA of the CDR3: TGTGCCAGCAGCCGACGTGGAGCGGAGCACACAGATACGCAGTATTTT. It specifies CASSRRGAEHTDTQYF.

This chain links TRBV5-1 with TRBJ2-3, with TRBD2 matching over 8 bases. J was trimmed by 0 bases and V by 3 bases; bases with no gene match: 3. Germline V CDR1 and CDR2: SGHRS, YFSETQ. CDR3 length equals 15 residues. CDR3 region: CASSYLAGSTDTQYF. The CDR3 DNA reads TGCGCCAGCAGCTACTTAGCGGGGAGCACAGATACGCAGTATTTT.

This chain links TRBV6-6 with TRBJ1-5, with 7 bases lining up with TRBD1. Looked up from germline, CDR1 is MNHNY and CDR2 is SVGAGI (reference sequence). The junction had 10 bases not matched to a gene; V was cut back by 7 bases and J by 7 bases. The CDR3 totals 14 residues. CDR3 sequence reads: CASTLQGFEQPQHF. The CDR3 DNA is TGTGCCAGCACCCTACAGGGGTTCGAGCAGCCCCAGCATTTT.

This chain's CDR3 is CASRGGTQYEQYV. The CDR3 coding sequence is TGTGCCAGCCGGGGAGGAACACAGTACGAGCAGTACGTC. V usage is TRBV28 and J usage is TRBJ2-7, with D perhaps TRBD2 (6 bases). V dropped 8 bases and J dropped 4 bases, with 15 bases sitting between them. Germline V gene lookup returns CDR1 MDHEN and CDR2 SYDVKM. This CDR3 region has 13 residues.

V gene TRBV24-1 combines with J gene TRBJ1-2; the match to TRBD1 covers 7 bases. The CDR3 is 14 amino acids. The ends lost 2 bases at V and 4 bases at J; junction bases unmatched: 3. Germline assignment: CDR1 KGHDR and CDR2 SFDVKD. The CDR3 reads CATSDYGTAYGYTF. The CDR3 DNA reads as TGTGCCACCAGTGATTACGGGACAGCCTATGGCTACACCTTC.

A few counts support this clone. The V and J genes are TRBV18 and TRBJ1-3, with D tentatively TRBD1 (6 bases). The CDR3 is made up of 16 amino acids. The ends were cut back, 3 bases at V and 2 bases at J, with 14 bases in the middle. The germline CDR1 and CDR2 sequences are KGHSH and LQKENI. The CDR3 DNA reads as TGTGCCAGCTCACCGGTTGAGAGGACAGCTGGAAACACCATATATTTT. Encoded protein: CASSPVERTAGNTIYF.

CDR3 coding DNA: TGCGCCAGCGCCGAGGGACTGGGAGATACGCAGTATTTT. Translation: CASAEGLGDTQYF. The chain has TRBV10-1 and TRBJ2-3, with a tentative D call TRBD2 (6 bases). Trimming took off 8 bases at V and 5 bases at J, with 14 bases between the two ends. This CDR3 contains 13 residues. Germline values: CDR1 WNHNN, CDR2 SYGVQD (reference sequence).